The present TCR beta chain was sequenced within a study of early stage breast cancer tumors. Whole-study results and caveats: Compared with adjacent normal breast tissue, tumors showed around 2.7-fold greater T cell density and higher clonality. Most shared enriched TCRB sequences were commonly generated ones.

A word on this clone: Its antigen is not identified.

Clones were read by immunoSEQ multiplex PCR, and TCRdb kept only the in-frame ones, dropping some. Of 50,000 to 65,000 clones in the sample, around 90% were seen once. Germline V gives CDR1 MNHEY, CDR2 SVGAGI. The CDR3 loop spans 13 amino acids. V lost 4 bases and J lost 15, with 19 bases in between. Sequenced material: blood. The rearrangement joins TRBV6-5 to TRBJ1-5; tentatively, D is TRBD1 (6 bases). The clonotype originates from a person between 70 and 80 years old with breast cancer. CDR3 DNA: TGTGCCAGCAGTTCCTCCTCGACTGGACAGTGGCATTTT. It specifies CASSSSSTGQWHF.